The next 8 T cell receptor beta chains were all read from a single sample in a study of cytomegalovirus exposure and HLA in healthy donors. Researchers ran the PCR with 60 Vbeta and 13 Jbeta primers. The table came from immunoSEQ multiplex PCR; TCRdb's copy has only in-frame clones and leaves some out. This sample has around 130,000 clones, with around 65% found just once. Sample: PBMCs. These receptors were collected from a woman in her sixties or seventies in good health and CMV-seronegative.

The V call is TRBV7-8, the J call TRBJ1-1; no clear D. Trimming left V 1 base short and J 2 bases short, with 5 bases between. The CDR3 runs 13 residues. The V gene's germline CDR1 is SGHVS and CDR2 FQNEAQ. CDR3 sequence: CASSLVVNTEAFF. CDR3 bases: TGTGCCAGCAGCTTAGTAGTAAACACTGAAGCTTTCTTT.

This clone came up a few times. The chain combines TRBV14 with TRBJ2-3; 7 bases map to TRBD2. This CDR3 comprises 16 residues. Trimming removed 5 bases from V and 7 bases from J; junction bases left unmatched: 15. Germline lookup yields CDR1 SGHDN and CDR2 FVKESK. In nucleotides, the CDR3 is TGTGCCAGCAGCTTTCGTAGAAGCGGGGATGTGAATACGCAGTATTTT. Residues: CASSFRRSGDVNTQYF. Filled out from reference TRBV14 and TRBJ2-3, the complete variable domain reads EAGVTQFPSHSVIEKGQTVTLRCDPISGHDNLYWYRRVMGKEIKFLLHFVKESKQDESGMPNNRFLAERTGGTYSTLKVQPAELEDSGVYFCASSFRRSGDVNTQYFGPGTRLTVL.

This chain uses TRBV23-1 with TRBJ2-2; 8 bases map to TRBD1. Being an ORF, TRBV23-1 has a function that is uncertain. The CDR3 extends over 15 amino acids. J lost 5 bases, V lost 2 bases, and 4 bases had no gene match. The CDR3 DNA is TGCGCCAGCAGTCAACAGGGGGCGCGGACCGGGGAGCTGTTTTTT. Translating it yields CASSQQGARTGELFF.

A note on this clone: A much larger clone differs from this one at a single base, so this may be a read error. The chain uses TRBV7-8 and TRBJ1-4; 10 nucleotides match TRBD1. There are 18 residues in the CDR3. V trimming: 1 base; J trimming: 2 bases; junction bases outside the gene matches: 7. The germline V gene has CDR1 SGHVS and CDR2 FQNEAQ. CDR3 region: CASSLGTGGRRTNEKLFF. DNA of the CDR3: TGTGCCAGCAGCTTAGGGACAGGGGGGCGACGGACTAATGAAAAACTGTTTTTT.

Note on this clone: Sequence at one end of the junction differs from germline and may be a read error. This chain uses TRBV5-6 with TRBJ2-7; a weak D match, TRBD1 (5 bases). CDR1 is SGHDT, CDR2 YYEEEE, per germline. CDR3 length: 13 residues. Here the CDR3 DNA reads TGTACCAGCAGCTTGCAGGACAACTACGAGCAGTACTTC. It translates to CTSSLQDNYEQYF.

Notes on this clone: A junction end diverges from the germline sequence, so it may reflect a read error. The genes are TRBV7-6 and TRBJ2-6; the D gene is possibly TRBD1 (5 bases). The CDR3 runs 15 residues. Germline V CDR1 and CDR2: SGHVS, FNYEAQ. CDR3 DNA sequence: TGTGCCAGCAGCTTATTGGGCTCTGGGGCCAACGTCCTGGCTTTC. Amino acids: CASSLLGSGANVLAF.

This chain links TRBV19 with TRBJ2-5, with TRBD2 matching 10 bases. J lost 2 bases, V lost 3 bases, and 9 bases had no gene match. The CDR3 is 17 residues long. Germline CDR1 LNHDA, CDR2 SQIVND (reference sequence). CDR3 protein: CASSMWLRTSGQETQYF. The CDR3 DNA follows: TGTGCCAGTAGTATGTGGTTACGGACTAGCGGACAAGAGACCCAGTACTTC. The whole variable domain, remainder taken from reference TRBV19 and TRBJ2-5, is DGGITQSPKYLFRKEGQNVTLSCEQNLNHDAMYWYRQDPGQGLRLIYYSQIVNDFQKGDIAEGYSVSREKKESFPLTVTSAQKNPTAFYLCASSMWLRTSGQETQYFGPGTRLLVL.

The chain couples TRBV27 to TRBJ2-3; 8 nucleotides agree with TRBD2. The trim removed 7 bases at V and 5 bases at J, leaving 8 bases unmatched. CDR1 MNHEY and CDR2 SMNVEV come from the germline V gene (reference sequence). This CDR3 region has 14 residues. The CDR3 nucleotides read TGTGCCAGCACGGGGGGGGCCGTTGAAGATACGCAGTATTTT. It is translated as CASTGGAVEDTQYF.